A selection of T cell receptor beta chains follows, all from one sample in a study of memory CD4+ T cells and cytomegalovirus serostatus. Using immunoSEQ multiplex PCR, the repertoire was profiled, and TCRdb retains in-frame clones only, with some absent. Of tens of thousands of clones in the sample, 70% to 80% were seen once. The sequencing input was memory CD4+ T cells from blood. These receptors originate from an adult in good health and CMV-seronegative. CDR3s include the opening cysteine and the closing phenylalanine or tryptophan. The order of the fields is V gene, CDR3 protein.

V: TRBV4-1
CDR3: CASSNDRGRRGYTF

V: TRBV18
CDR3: CASSPALGTGRSGNTIYF

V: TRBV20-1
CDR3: CSALRVDTQYF

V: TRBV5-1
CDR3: CASSMGSPVGTDTQYF

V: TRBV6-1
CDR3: CASSGLTPYEQYF

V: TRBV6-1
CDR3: CASSVRGGNWDRGATEAFF

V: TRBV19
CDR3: CASTRTSGRGENIQYF

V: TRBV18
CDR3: CASSPPPPGLTEAFF

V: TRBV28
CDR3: CASSLMTGALDDYGYTF

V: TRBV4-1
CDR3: CASSQVVQLTGYTF

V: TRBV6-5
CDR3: CASSYRTDSSPLHF

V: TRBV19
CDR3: CASNPPGQVFGEKLFF

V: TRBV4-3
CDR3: CASSQVPLAASSYNEQFF

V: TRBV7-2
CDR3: CASSFTSGVQETQYF

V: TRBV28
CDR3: CASNYRLSNQPQHF

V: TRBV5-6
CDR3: CASSWDRASYEQYF

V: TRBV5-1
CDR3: CASSLLTGAPVGYTF

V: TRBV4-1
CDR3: CASSQARNQPQHF

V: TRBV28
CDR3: CASSLGQGSAFF

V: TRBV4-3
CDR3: CASSQGEGRGLTGANVLTF

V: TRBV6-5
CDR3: CASSYARGRESEAFF

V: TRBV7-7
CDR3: CASSPYSVTGANVLTF

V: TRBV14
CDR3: CASSQNEGEGLFF

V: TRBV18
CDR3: CASSPTSGVADTQYF

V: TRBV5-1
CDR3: CASSSTGDSSGNTIYF

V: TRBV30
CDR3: CAWADGETQYF

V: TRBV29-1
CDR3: CSVERSAGQDTQYF

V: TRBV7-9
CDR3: CASSPQQNTEAFF

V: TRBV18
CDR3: CASSQDRVEAFF

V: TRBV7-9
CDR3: CASSLGRQGASTNEKLFF

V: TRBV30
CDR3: CAWTRGTISYNEQFF

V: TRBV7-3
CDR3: CASSPGLAKSTDTQYF

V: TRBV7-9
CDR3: CASSSSSGNRYEQYF

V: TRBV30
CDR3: CAWSVLAGAGETQYF

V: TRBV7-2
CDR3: CASSPAMGSYNEQFF

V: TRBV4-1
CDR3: CASSLRRGQPNEKLFF

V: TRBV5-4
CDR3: CASSFSLGSGVGYTF

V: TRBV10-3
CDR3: CAYARGAGADTQYF

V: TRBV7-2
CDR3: CASRRGTNGETQYF

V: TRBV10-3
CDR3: CAIRAGTEYNEQFF

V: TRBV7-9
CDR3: CASRSDPPGGYTF